Presented here are 7 T cell receptor beta chains from one specimen sequenced in a study of cytomegalovirus exposure and HLA in healthy donors. The protocol was immunoSEQ multiplex PCR, while the TCRdb copy is restricted to in-frame clones and leaves out a portion. The table lists about 360,000 clones, 75% to 90% of them singletons. Sequences were obtained from PBMCs. Receptors were obtained from a woman aged 18-29 years in good health and CMV-seronegative.

This rearrangement joins TRBV11-2 to TRBJ1-3; tentatively, D is TRBD1 (5 bases). The length of the CDR3 is 16 residues. CDR1 and CDR2 (germline): SGHAT, FQNNGV. The ends were cut back, 5 bases at V and 2 bases at J, with 16 bases in the middle. The CDR3 loop is CASSRAGPVAGNTIYF. As DNA, the CDR3 is TGTGCCAGCAGCCGAGCGGGACCGGTGGCTGGAAACACCATATATTTT.

The rearrangement uses TRBV30 and TRBJ1-6; D is uncertain. In germline, CDR1 is GTSNPN, CDR2 SVGIG (reference sequence). V was cut by 2 bases and J by 7 bases, with 12 bases left in between. CDR3 length equals 14 residues. CDR3 in DNA: TGTGCCTGGAGTTCCCACCGGGGAAATTCACCCCTCCACTTT. This codes for CAWSSHRGNSPLHF.

The rearrangement joins TRBV7-2 to TRBJ1-1; no reliable D call. The CDR3 extends over 12 amino acids. Trimming stripped 5 bases from V and 5 bases from J, with 9 bases between. Germline loops: CDR1 SGHTA, CDR2 FQGNSA. The CDR3 protein is CASSNVRTEAFF. CDR3 DNA sequence: TGTGCCAGCAGCAACGTCAGGACTGAAGCTTTCTTT. The full variable domain, completed using reference TRBV7-2 and TRBJ1-1, is GAGVSQSPSNKVTEKGKDVELRCDPISGHTALYWYRQSLGQGLEFLIYFQGNSAPDKSGLPSDRFSAERTGGSVSTLTIQRTQQEDSAVYLCASSNVRTEAFFGQGTRLTVV.

The chain employs TRBV30 and TRBJ1-1; D ambiguous. This CDR3 is built from 13 residues. The germline V and J ends were trimmed by 3 bases and 1 base, with 9 bases remaining between them. Germline V CDR1 and CDR2: GTSNPN, SVGIG (reference sequence). CDR3 in DNA: TGTGCCTGGAGCCCCCTATCGAACACTGAAGCTTTCTTT. Translating it yields CAWSPLSNTEAFF.

This clone was recorded once. This chain connects TRBV6-5 to TRBJ1-4; no definite D call. The CDR3 is 14 amino acids. V lost 8 bases and J lost 7, with 17 bases in between. Germline CDR1 and CDR2: MNHEY and SVGAGI. CDR3 DNA sequence: TGTGCCAGCGCGTTCCTAAAAGCGGGTGAAAAACTGTTTTTT. Amino acid sequence: CASAFLKAGEKLFF.

The rearrangement joins TRBV4-1 to TRBJ2-1, with TRBD2 matching 8 bases. This CDR3 spans 15 amino acids. Germline V gene lookup returns CDR1 MGHRA and CDR2 YSYEKL. The V and J ends lost 1 base and 8 bases, in that order; junction bases with no gene match: 7. CDR3 sequence: CASSQGSGVGYEQFF. DNA of the CDR3: TGCGCCAGCAGCCAAGGTAGCGGGGTTGGGTATGAGCAGTTCTTC.

This clone was observed a few times. This chain joins TRBV30 and TRBJ2-2; D gene uncertain. The germline V and J ends were trimmed by 2 bases and 6 bases, with 7 bases remaining between them. Germline values: CDR1 GTSNPN, CDR2 SVGIG (reference sequence). The CDR3 loop spans 12 amino acids. CDR3 residues: CAWSFQAGELFF. CDR3 coding DNA: TGTGCCTGGAGTTTTCAGGCCGGGGAGCTGTTTTTT.